The 28 T cell receptor beta chains below were found in one sample sequenced in a study of OX40 agonist ivuxolimab in advanced cancers. TCRdb's copy holds only in-frame clones and misses some; the assay was immunoSEQ multiplex PCR. This table holds 90,000 to 95,000 clones, 80% to 90% found once. The sample was CD4+ or CD8+ T cells sorted from blood, taken in a trial of the OX40 agonist ivuxolimab. These receptor sequences come from an adult with an advanced solid tumor such as melanoma, head and neck, liver or kidney cancer.

Remarks on this clone: Other DNA sequences in this specimen translate into the identical CDR3. The chain has TRBV7-3 and TRBJ1-1, with D possibly matching TRBD1 (6 bases). The CDR3 length is 14 residues. V lost 2 bases, J lost 1 base, and 8 bases lay in between. CDR1 and CDR2 from the germline V gene are SGHTA and FQGTGA. The CDR3 region has the DNA TGTGCCAGCAGCTTAGGCAGGGGGAACACTGAAGCTTTCTTT. This translates into CASSLGRGNTEAFF.

Only one count was recorded for this clone. V is TRBV19 and J is TRBJ1-2, with 7 bases matching TRBD1. Trimming at V came to 0 bases and at J to 4 bases, leaving 2 bases not matched to a gene. The V gene's germline CDR1 is LNHDA and CDR2 SQIVND (reference sequence). CDR3 size: 14 residues. Here the CDR3 reads CASSIDTGVYGYTF. CDR3 in DNA: TGTGCCAGTAGTATAGACACAGGGGTCTATGGCTACACCTTC.

The sample holds a few counts of this clone. The chain links TRBV28 to TRBJ1-2, with 7 bases matching TRBD1. The CDR3 has 15 amino acids. The V and J ends lost 2 bases and 1 base, in that order; junction bases with no gene match: 4. The germline gives CDR1 MDHEN, CDR2 SYDVKM. CDR3 nucleotides: TGTGCCAGCAGTTTAACAGGGGCTCATAACTATGGCTACACCTTC. It is translated as CASSLTGAHNYGYTF.

V is TRBV5-1 and J is TRBJ1-5; 9 bases agree with TRBD1. Trimming cost V 2 bases and J 1 base; bases outside gene matches: 1. CDR3 size: 15 residues. Germline values: CDR1 SGHRS, CDR2 YFSETQ. The CDR3 spells CASSLQGASNQPQHF. The DNA of the CDR3 is TGCGCCAGCAGCTTACAGGGGGCGAGCAATCAGCCCCAGCATTTT.

This clone was observed a few times. The V and J genes are TRBV29-1 and TRBJ2-1, with TRBD1 identical over 10 bases. The germline gives CDR1 SQVTM, CDR2 ANQGSEA. The CDR3 contains 15 residues. The V segment lost 6 bases and the J segment 1 base; nucleotides outside the gene matches: 6. The CDR3 here is CSVAGTGVSYNEQFF. DNA of the CDR3: TGCAGCGTAGCCGGGACAGGGGTGTCCTACAATGAGCAGTTCTTC.

The chain uses TRBV5-1 and TRBJ2-3, with 10 positions matching TRBD1. The CDR3 length is 15 residues. J gave up 3 bases and V 3 bases, and 4 bases lay outside the gene matches. CDR1 SGHRS and CDR2 YFSETQ come from the germline V gene. Here the CDR3 DNA reads TGCGCCAGCAGCTCGGACAGGGGGAGGACAGATACGCAGTATTTT. Translation: CASSSDRGRTDTQYF.

In its sample, this clone was seen once. The chain uses TRBV7-2 and TRBJ2-6; TRBD2 agrees at 12 bases. This CDR3 is 18 amino acids long. V gave up 5 bases and J gave up 2 bases; unmatched junction bases: 7. Germline V gives CDR1 SGHTA, CDR2 FQGNSA. The CDR3 region is CASSPGLAGGPGANVLTF. The CDR3 DNA follows: TGTGCCAGCAGCCCAGGTCTAGCGGGAGGGCCTGGGGCCAACGTCCTGACTTTC.

The chain uses TRBV7-9 and TRBJ2-2; possibly TRBD1 for D (6 bases). This CDR3 has 15 residues. Trimming left V 5 bases short and J 3 bases short, with 13 bases between. Germline CDR1 and CDR2: SEHNR and FQNEAQ (reference sequence). The CDR3 bases are TGTGCCAGCAGCCTTGGGACACCATACACCGGGGAGCTGTTTTTT. It translates to CASSLGTPYTGELFF.

This chain links TRBV12-5 with TRBJ1-5, with D maybe TRBD1 (6 bases). The V end lost 6 bases, the J end lost 11 bases, and 14 bases lay between the germline ends. The CDR3 sequence is 12 residues long. Per the germline V gene, CDR1 is LGHNT and CDR2 is FRNRAP. CDR3 coding DNA: TGTGCTAGTGGGGAGGGGGTTGGGGCCCAGCATTTT. It is translated as CASGEGVGAQHF.

This chain uses TRBV18 with TRBJ2-1, with D perhaps matching TRBD2 (5 bases). This CDR3 contains 15 residues. Deletions cut 1 base from V and 4 bases from J, with 11 bases between. Germline V gives CDR1 KGHSH, CDR2 LQKENI. The CDR3 DNA reads as TGTGCCAGCTCACCACTCGCGGGCTTATACAATGAGCAGTTCTTC. Translated, it gives CASSPLAGLYNEQFF.

The J gene is TRBJ2-2, the V gene TRBV29-1, with 7 bases fitting TRBD1. The CDR3 runs to 13 residues. Trimming removed 7 bases from V and 5 bases from J; junction bases left unmatched: 7. Germline V lookup: CDR1 SQVTM, CDR2 ANQGSEA. CDR3 protein: CSGSTGWTGELFF. The CDR3 DNA sequence: TGCAGCGGTTCGACAGGGTGGACCGGGGAGCTGTTTTTT.

The rearrangement joins TRBV9 to TRBJ2-7; tentatively, D is TRBD1 (7 bases). This CDR3 is 14 amino acids long. Germline assignment: CDR1 SGDLS and CDR2 YYNGEE. Trimming cost V 2 bases and J 6 bases, with 15 bases left between them. The CDR3 protein is CASSVFQGGSEQYF. The CDR3, as DNA: TGTGCCAGCAGCGTTTTCCAGGGGGGCAGCGAGCAGTACTTC.

The chain links TRBV15 to TRBJ2-7; TRBD1 agrees at 12 bases. Germline V CDR1 and CDR2: LNHNV, YYDKDF (reference sequence). The junction had 5 bases not matched to a gene; V was cut back by 9 bases and J by 2 bases. This CDR3 is built from 14 residues. CDR3 sequence reads: CATGRDRGPYEQYV. The DNA for the CDR3 is TGTGCCACAGGCCGGGACAGGGGGCCCTACGAGCAGTACGTC.

This chain joins TRBV15 and TRBJ2-3; the D is unclear. CDR1 is LNHNV, CDR2 YYDKDF, per germline (reference sequence). The length of the CDR3 is 13 residues. Trimming pared 0 bases from V and 2 bases from J, leaving 3 bases between. DNA for the CDR3: TGTGCCACCAGCAGAGACTCCACAGATACGCAGTATTTT. It translates to CATSRDSTDTQYF.

The rearrangement uses TRBV30 and TRBJ2-3; D is undetermined. In germline, CDR1 is GTSNPN, CDR2 SVGIG (reference sequence). The CDR3 has 13 residues. The chain's CDR3 is CAGVPDRTDTQYF. CDR3 nucleotide sequence: TGTGCTGGGGTGCCAGATCGCACAGATACGCAGTATTTT.

This chain links TRBV4-2 with TRBJ2-5, with 10 bases aligning to TRBD2. The ends lost 4 bases at V and 1 base at J; junction bases unmatched: 3. In germline, CDR1 is LGHNA, CDR2 YNFKEQ. This CDR3 comprises 15 residues. The CDR3 region is CASSLRTSGQETQYF. CDR3 in DNA: TGTGCCAGCAGCCTCAGGACTAGCGGCCAAGAGACCCAGTACTTC.

This chain links TRBV5-1 with TRBJ1-1; D unclear. Germline CDR1 SGHRS, CDR2 YFSETQ. The V gene lost 7 bases and the J gene lost 2 bases, with 12 bases spanning the gap. This CDR3 spans 13 amino acids. The CDR3 reads CASGRGRNTEAFF. CDR3 bases: TGCGCCAGCGGGAGAGGGCGTAACACTGAAGCTTTCTTT. The full variable domain, rest sourced from reference TRBV5-1 and TRBJ1-1, is KAGVTQTPRYLIKTRGQQVTLSCSPISGHRSVSWYQQTPGQGLQFLFEYFSETQRNKGNFPGRFSGRQFSNSRSEMNVSTLELGDSALYLCASGRGRNTEAFFGQGTRLTVV.

The sample holds one count of this clone. V gene TRBV5-6 combines with J gene TRBJ1-2; TRBD1 is a possible D gene (6 bases). With 3 bases removed from V and 4 bases from J, the gap between germline ends came to 16 bases. The CDR3 spans 15 residues. Germline values: CDR1 SGHDT, CDR2 YYEEEE. The chain's CDR3 is CASSSNAEGGYGYTF. The CDR3 DNA reads as TGTGCCAGCAGCTCAAATGCGGAGGGGGGCTATGGCTACACCTTC.

The J gene is TRBJ1-3, the V gene TRBV5-4; the match to TRBD1 covers 8 bases. V lost 0 bases and J lost 9; bases outside the gene matches: 2. From germline, CDR1 is SGHNT and CDR2 YYREEE (reference sequence). The CDR3 covers 13 residues. The CDR3 is CASSLAGGGTIYF. The CDR3 DNA reads as TGTGCCAGCAGCTTGGCAGGGGGCGGCACCATATATTTT.

This chain joins TRBV6-1 and TRBJ2-1; D is ambiguous. There are 15 residues in the CDR3. Trimming stripped 1 base from V and 4 bases from J, with 11 bases between. Germline CDR1 and CDR2: MNHNS and SASEGT. As DNA, the CDR3 is TGTGCCAGCAGTGAAGTCGGCGCCAATTACAATGAGCAGTTCTTC. Protein product: CASSEVGANYNEQFF.

Only one count was recorded for this clone. The chain couples TRBV9 to TRBJ2-3; TRBD1 matches at 9 bases. This CDR3 spans 16 amino acids. Germline CDR1 is SGDLS and CDR2 is YYNGEE. V shed 1 base, J shed 0 bases, and the junction held 3 bases outside the gene matches. CDR3 protein: CASSVSGTGSTDTQYF. The CDR3 nucleotides are TGTGCCAGCAGCGTATCAGGGACAGGGAGCACAGATACGCAGTATTTT.

V is TRBV30 and J is TRBJ1-5; 9 bases match TRBD1. The CDR3 spans 12 residues. Looked up from germline, CDR1 is GTSNPN and CDR2 is SVGIG (reference sequence). V dropped 8 bases and J dropped 6; count of bases not matched to a gene: 5. The CDR3 DNA is TGTGCCGGCCAGACAGGGGGTCAGCCCCAGCATTTT. It specifies CAGQTGGQPQHF.

The V and J genes are TRBV4-3 and TRBJ2-6; D gene ambiguous. V lost 1 base, J lost 0 bases, and 10 bases lay in between. Germline V gene data show CDR1 as LGHNA and CDR2 as YSLEER. The CDR3 is made up of 17 amino acids. CDR3 nucleotides: TGCGCCAGCAGCCAAGGGAGCAGTCTCTCTGGGGCCAACGTCCTGACTTTC. This sequence encodes CASSQGSSLSGANVLTF.

The chain combines TRBV7-6 with TRBJ2-3; D is undetermined. V was cut by 5 bases and J by 3 bases, with 21 bases left in between. The CDR3 consists of 17 residues. In germline, CDR1 is SGHVS, CDR2 FNYEAQ. The chain's CDR3 is CASSPQGRLVVTDTQYF. DNA of the CDR3: TGTGCCAGCAGCCCCCAAGGCCGCCTAGTAGTTACAGATACGCAGTATTTT.

DNA of the CDR3: TGTGCCAGCTCACCCGGGACAGGGTCGACAGATACGCAGTATTTT. It specifies CASSPGTGSTDTQYF. This sequence joins TRBV18 and TRBJ2-3, with TRBD1 matching over 9 bases. This CDR3 comprises 15 residues. Germline values: CDR1 KGHSH, CDR2 LQKENI. Trimming at V came to 3 bases and at J to 3 bases, leaving 4 bases not matched to a gene.

The chain is built from TRBV7-9 and TRBJ2-3; D unresolved. V lost 2 bases to trimming and J lost 2 bases, with 14 bases between them. From germline, CDR1 is SEHNR and CDR2 FQNEAQ (reference sequence). This CDR3 comprises 16 residues. The CDR3 loop reads CASSLSHGVHTDTQYF. The CDR3 DNA reads as TGTGCCAGCAGCTTAAGTCACGGCGTGCACACAGATACGCAGTATTTT.

Only a few counts were recorded for this clone. This sequence joins TRBV5-5 and TRBJ2-1; a possible D gene is TRBD1 (6 bases). The CDR3 length is 15 residues. V was clipped by 0 bases and J by 4 bases, with 11 bases between them. CDR1 SGHKS and CDR2 YYEKEE come from the germline V gene (reference sequence). In nucleotides, the CDR3 is TGTGCCAGCAGCTTGGTCCAGGGGAGATACAATGAGCAGTTCTTC. Translating it yields CASSLVQGRYNEQFF.

J is TRBJ1-5 and V is TRBV30, with a tentative D call TRBD1 (5 bases). Between the trimmed V and J ends, which lost 3 bases and 6 bases, there was a span of 15 bases. Germline V lookup: CDR1 GTSNPN, CDR2 SVGIG (reference sequence). The CDR3 extends over 14 amino acids. The CDR3 nucleotides are TGTGCCTGGAGAGGGTCGGGGGATTCTCAGCCCCAGCATTTT. Amino acids: CAWRGSGDSQPQHF.